This is a list of T cell receptor beta chains from one sample in a study of blood T cell repertoires in COVID-19. Clones were read by immunoSEQ multiplex PCR, and TCRdb kept only the in-frame ones, dropping some. This table holds under 150,000 clones, 65% to 80% found once. The specimen was peripheral blood. Receptor source: a man in his 60s with acute or convalescent COVID-19. Both conserved end residues are part of each CDR3. Each record gives: J gene, V gene, CDR3 length, CDR3 protein.

J: TRBJ2-4
V: TRBV28
length: 13
CDR3: CASTLPGRNIQYF

J: TRBJ1-1
V: TRBV5-4
length: 14
CDR3: CASSSGSMNTEAFF

J: TRBJ2-2
V: TRBV6-2/TRBV6-3
length: 14
CDR3: CASSYGGTGPELFF

J: TRBJ1-1
V: TRBV7-2
length: 14
CDR3: CASSPGQLNTEAFF

J: TRBJ1-6
V: TRBV7-8
length: 13
CDR3: CASSLVRNSPLHF

J: TRBJ1-6
V: TRBV28
length: 12
CDR3: CALGGIKSPLHF

J: TRBJ2-1
V: TRBV27
length: 14
CDR3: CASSLAATGNEQFF

J: TRBJ1-4
V: TRBV28
length: 15
CDR3: CASRTEEGMGEKLFF

J: TRBJ2-3
V: TRBV3-1/TRBV3-2
length: 16
CDR3: CASSQVLRGSTDTQYF

J: TRBJ2-7
V: TRBV4-3
length: 13
CDR3: CASSPSPSYEQYF

J: TRBJ2-1
V: TRBV10-3
length: 15
CDR3: CAISVSSGRPIEQFF

J: TRBJ2-7
V: TRBV2
length: 12
CDR3: CATGGSSYEQYF

J: TRBJ2-3
V: TRBV12-3/TRBV12-4
length: 12
CDR3: CASRQSADTQYF

J: TRBJ1-5
V: TRBV6-2/TRBV6-3
length: 16
CDR3: CASSYSQAGRNQPQHF

J: TRBJ1-2
V: TRBV7-2
length: 13
CDR3: CASSSDGQGGYTF

J: TRBJ2-7
V: TRBV15
length: 17
CDR3: CATSRGPGTGPPYEQYF

J: TRBJ1-1
V: TRBV30
length: 13
CDR3: CAWSGSGWTEAFF

J: TRBJ2-1
V: TRBV5-5
length: 15
CDR3: CASSWGLAGTNEQFF

J: TRBJ2-7
V: TRBV11-2
length: 15
CDR3: CASSSSRTGGYEQYF

J: TRBJ2-1
V: TRBV11-1
length: 14
CDR3: CASSGPTSANEQFF

J: TRBJ2-1
V: TRBV6-2/TRBV6-3
length: 18
CDR3: CASSYPTDRALSYNEQFF

J: TRBJ1-1
V: TRBV12-5
length: 13
CDR3: CARRGTGLTEAFF

J: TRBJ2-2
V: TRBV5-1
length: 15
CDR3: CASSFPVTNTGELFF

J: TRBJ2-5
V: TRBV19
length: 15
CDR3: CASSVGLAGQETQYF

J: TRBJ1-1
V: TRBV9
length: 12
CDR3: CASSTQDTEAFF

J: TRBJ1-4
V: TRBV5-6
length: 14
CDR3: CASSLYRVSEKLFF

J: TRBJ2-7
V: TRBV28
length: 13
CDR3: CADRLVGTYEQYF

J: TRBJ2-5
V: TRBV7-9
length: 15
CDR3: CASSLRSGTQETQYF

J: TRBJ2-7
V: TRBV11-2
length: 14
CDR3: CASSIAGVTYEQYF

J: TRBJ2-5
V: TRBV10-3
length: 16
CDR3: CAISQRQGGRQETQYF

J: TRBJ2-3
V: TRBV5-1
length: 14
CDR3: CASSAGQRADTQYF

J: TRBJ2-7
V: TRBV6-2/TRBV6-3
length: 13
CDR3: CASSSGTDYEQYF

J: TRBJ1-6
V: TRBV12-3/TRBV12-4
length: 12
CDR3: CASTNRNSPLHF

J: TRBJ2-7
V: TRBV27
length: 15
CDR3: CASSWGGNTGYEQYF

J: TRBJ2-5
V: TRBV7-7
length: 14
CDR3: CASSLAEAQETQYF

J: TRBJ1-2
V: TRBV3-1/TRBV3-2
length: 12
CDR3: CASGATGYGYTF

J: TRBJ1-6
V: TRBV14
length: 16
CDR3: CASSRKTGTGNSPLHF

J: TRBJ2-2
V: TRBV4-3
length: 17
CDR3: CASSPGLGGANTGELFF

J: TRBJ1-2
V: TRBV5-5
length: 15
CDR3: CASSLMGQGEGGYTF

J: TRBJ1-5
V: TRBV29-1
length: 13
CDR3: CSVAQGSDQPQHF

J: TRBJ2-3
V: TRBV5-4
length: 14
CDR3: CASGLAGGFDTQYF

J: TRBJ2-1
V: TRBV19
length: 15
CDR3: CASSIPGGRDNEQFF

J: TRBJ2-1
V: TRBV4-2
length: 16
CDR3: CASSQYLLAGVNEQFF

J: TRBJ2-5
V: TRBV19
length: 14
CDR3: CASSTPDRGETQYF

J: TRBJ2-2
V: TRBV9
length: 17
CDR3: CASSVRGGQGITGELFF

J: TRBJ1-6
V: TRBV7-2
length: 16
CDR3: CASSLGGQRMNSPLHF

J: TRBJ2-2
V: TRBV10-3
length: 14
CDR3: CAISENTDTGELFF

J: TRBJ2-7
V: TRBV7-2
length: 14
CDR3: CASSSSGASGEQYF

J: TRBJ1-5
V: TRBV3-1/TRBV3-2
length: 15
CDR3: CASSQKGTGVQPQHF

J: TRBJ2-7
V: TRBV28
length: 15
CDR3: CASRKTGFSSYEQYF

J: TRBJ1-1
V: TRBV5-1
length: 14
CDR3: CASSLAGTFAEAFF

J: TRBJ2-7
V: TRBV11-3
length: 13
CDR3: CASSEGPHYEQYF